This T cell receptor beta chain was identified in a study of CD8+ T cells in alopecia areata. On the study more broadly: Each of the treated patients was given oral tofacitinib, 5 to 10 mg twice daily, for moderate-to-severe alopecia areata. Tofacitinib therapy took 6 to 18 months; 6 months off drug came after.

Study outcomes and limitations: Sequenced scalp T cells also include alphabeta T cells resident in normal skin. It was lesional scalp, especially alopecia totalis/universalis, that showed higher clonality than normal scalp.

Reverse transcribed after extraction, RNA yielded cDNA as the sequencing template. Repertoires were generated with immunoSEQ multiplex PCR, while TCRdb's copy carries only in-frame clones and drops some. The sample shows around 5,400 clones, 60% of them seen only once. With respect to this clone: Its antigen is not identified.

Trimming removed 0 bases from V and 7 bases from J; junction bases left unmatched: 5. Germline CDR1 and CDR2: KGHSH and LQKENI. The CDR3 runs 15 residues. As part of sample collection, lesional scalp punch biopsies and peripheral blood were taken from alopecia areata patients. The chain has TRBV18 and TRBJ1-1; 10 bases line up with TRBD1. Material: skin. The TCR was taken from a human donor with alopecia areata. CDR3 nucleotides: TGTGCCAGCTCACCACCGACAGGGGGCGGGGGTGAAGCTTTCTTT. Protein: CASSPPTGGGGEAFF.